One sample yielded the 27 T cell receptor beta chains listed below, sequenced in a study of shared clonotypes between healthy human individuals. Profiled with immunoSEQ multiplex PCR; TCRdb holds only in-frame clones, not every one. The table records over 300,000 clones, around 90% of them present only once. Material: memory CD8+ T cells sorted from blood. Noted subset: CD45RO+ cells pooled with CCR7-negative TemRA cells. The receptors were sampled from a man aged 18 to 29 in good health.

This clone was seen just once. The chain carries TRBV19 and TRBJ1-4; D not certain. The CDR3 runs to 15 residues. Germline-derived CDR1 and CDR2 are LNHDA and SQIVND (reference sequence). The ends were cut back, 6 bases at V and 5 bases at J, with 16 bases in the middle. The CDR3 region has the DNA TGTGCCAGTAGCTTTACGGACGGTCAAAATGAAAAACTGTTTTTT. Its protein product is CASSFTDGQNEKLFF.

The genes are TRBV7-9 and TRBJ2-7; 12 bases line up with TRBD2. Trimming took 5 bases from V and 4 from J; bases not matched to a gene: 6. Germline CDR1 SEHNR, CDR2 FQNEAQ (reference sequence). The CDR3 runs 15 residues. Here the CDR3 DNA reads TGTGCCAGCAGCGACCTCGGACTAGCGGGATACGAGCAGTACTTC. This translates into CASSDLGLAGYEQYF.

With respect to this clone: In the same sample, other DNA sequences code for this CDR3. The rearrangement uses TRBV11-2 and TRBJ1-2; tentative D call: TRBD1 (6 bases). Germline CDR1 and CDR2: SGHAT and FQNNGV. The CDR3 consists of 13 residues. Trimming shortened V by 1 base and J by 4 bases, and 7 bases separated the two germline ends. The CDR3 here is CASSLGQAYGYTF. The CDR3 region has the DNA TGTGCCAGCAGCTTAGGACAGGCCTATGGCTACACCTTC.

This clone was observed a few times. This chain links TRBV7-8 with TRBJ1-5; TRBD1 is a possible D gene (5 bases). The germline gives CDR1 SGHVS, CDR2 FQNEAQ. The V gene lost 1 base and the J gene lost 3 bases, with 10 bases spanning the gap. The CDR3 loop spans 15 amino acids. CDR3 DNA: TGTGCCAGCAGCTTAGTCCAGGGCCCCAATCAGCCCCAGCATTTT. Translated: CASSLVQGPNQPQHF.

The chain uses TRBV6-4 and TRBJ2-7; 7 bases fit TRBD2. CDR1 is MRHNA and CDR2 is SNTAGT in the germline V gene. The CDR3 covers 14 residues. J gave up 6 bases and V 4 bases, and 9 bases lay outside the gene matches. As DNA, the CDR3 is TGTGCCAGCAGTGGAACTAGCGAGAGATGCGAGCAGTACTTC. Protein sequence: CASSGTSERCEQYF.

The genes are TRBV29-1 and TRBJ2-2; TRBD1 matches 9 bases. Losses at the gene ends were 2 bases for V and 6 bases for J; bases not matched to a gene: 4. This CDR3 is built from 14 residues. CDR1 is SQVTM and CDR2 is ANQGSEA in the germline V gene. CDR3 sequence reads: CSVETGGMAGELFF. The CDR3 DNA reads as TGCAGCGTTGAAACAGGGGGCATGGCCGGGGAGCTGTTTTTT.

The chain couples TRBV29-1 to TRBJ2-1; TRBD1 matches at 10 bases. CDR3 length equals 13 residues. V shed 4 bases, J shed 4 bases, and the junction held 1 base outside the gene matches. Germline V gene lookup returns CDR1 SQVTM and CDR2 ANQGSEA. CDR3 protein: CSVVDRGYNEQFF. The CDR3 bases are TGCAGCGTTGTGGACAGGGGGTACAATGAGCAGTTCTTC.

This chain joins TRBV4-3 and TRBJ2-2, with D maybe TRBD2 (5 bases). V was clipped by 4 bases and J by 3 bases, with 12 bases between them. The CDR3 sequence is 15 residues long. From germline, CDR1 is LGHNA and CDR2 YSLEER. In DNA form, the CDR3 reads TGCGCCAGCAGCCTTTCTCTAGCCTACACCGGGGAGCTGTTTTTT. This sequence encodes CASSLSLAYTGELFF.

The chain's CDR3 is CASKLAGGPGYTQYF. The CDR3 coding sequence is TGTGCCAGCAAACTAGCGGGAGGGCCAGGGTATACGCAGTATTTT. The chain links TRBV27 to TRBJ2-3; 13 bases are shared with TRBD2. V shed 7 bases and J 7 bases; nucleotides not matched to a gene: 8. CDR3 length: 15 amino acids. Germline V gene data show CDR1 as MNHEY and CDR2 as SMNVEV (reference sequence).

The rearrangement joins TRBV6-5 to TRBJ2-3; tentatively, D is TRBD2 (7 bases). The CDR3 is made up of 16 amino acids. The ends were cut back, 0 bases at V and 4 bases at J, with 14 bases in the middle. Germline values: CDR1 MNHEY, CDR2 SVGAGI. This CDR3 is CASSYSGGGIPDTQYF. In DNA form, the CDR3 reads TGTGCCAGCAGTTACTCGGGCGGGGGCATACCAGATACGCAGTATTTT.

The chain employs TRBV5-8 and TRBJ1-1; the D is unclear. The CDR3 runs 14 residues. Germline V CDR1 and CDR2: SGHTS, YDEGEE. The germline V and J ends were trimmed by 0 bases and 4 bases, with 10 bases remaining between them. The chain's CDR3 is CASSLVSVATEAFF. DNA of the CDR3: TGTGCCAGCAGCTTGGTTTCAGTGGCCACTGAAGCTTTCTTT.

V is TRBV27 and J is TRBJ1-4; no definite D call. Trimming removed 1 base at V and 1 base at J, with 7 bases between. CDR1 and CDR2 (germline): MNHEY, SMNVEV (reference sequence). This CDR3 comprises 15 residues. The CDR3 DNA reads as TGTGCCAGCAGTTTATACCGGGGAACTAATGAAAAACTGTTTTTT. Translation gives CASSLYRGTNEKLFF.

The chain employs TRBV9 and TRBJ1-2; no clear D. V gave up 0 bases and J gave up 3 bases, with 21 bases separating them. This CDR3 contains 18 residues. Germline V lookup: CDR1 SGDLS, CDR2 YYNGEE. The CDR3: CASSVEFETAHGDYGYTF. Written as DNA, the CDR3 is TGTGCCAGCAGCGTAGAGTTTGAGACGGCCCATGGAGACTATGGCTACACCTTC.

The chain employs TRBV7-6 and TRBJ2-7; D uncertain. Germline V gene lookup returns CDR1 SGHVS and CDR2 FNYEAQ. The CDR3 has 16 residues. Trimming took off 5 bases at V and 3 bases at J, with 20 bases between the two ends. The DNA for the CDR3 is TGTGCCAGCAGCCCACTTCGGCAGAACCCGATCTACGAGCAGTACTTC. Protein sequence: CASSPLRQNPIYEQYF.

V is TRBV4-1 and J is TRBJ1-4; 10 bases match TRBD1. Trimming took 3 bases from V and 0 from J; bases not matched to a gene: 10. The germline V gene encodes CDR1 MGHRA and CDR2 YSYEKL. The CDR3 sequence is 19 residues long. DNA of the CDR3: TGCGCCAGCAGCCACCCGGGACAGGGGTTGTCTGCAACTAATGAAAAACTGTTTTTT. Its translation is CASSHPGQGLSATNEKLFF.

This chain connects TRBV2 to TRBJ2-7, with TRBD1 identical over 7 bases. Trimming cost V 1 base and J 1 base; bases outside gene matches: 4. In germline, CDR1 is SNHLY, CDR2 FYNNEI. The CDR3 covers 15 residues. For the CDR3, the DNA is TGTGCCAGCAGTGAAGTCAGGGGGATTTCCTACGAGCAGTACTTC. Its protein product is CASSEVRGISYEQYF.

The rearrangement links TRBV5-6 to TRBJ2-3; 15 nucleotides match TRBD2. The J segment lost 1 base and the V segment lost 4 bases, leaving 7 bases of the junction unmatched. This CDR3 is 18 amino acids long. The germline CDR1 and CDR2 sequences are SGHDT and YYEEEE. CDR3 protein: CASSLGLAGGRGTDTQYF. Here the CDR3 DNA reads TGTGCCAGCAGCCTGGGACTAGCGGGGGGCAGGGGCACAGATACGCAGTATTTT.

The CDR3 region is CASSSSPGAVGYTF. In nucleotides, the CDR3 is TGTGCCAGCAGCTCCTCTCCGGGGGCGGTTGGCTACACCTTC. This chain uses TRBV5-6 with TRBJ1-2, with a weak D call TRBD1 (6 bases). The germline V gene has CDR1 SGHDT and CDR2 YYEEEE. The CDR3 runs 14 residues. V was pared by 3 bases and J by 7 bases, with 16 bases between.

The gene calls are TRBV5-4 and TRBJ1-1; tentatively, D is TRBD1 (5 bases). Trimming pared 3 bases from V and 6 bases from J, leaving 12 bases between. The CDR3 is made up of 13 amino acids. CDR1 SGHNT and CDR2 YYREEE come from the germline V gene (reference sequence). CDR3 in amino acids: CASSSSWGPEAFF. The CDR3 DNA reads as TGTGCCAGCAGCTCCTCATGGGGACCTGAAGCTTTCTTT.

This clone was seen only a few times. The CDR3 protein is CASSPGPGQLNTEAFF. The CDR3 coding sequence is TGTGCCAGCAGCCCAGGGCCGGGACAGTTGAACACTGAAGCTTTCTTT. The chain uses TRBV7-9 and TRBJ1-1; TRBD1 aligns across 7 bases. The germline CDR1 and CDR2 sequences are SEHNR and FQNEAQ (reference sequence). J lost 0 bases, V lost 5 bases, and 9 bases had no gene match. This CDR3 contains 16 residues.

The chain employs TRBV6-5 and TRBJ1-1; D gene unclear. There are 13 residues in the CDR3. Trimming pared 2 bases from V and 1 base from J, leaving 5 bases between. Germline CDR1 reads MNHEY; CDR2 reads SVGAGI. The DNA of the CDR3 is TGTGCCAGCAGTTACGCCACGAACACTGAAGCTTTCTTT. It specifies CASSYATNTEAFF.

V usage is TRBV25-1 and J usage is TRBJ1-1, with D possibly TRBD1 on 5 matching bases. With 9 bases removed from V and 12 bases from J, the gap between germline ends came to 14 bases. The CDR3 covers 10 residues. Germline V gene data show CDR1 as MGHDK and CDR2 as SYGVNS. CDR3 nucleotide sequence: TGTGCCAGTAGGGACGCAAGAACTTTCTTT. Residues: CASRDARTFF.

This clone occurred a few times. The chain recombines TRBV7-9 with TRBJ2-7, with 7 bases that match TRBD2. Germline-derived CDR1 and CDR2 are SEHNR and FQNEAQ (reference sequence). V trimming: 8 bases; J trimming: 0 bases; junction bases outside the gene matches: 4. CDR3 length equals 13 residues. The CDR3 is CASGGVSSYEQYF. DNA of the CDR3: TGTGCCAGCGGGGGGGTGTCCTCCTACGAGCAGTACTTC.

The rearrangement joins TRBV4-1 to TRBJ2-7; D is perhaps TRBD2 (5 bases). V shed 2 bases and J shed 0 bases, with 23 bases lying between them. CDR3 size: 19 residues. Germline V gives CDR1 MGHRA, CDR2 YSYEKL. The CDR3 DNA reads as TGCGCCAGCAGCCAAATGGGCCTCTTCGTCCGGGATTACTCCTACGAGCAGTACTTC. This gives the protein CASSQMGLFVRDYSYEQYF.

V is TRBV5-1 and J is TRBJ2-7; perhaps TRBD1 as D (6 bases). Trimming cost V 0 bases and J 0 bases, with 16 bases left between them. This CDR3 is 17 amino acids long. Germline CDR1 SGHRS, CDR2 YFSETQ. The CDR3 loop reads CASSLGPNRVPSYEQYF. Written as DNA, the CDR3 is TGCGCCAGCAGCTTGGGCCCAAACAGGGTCCCCTCCTACGAGCAGTACTTC.

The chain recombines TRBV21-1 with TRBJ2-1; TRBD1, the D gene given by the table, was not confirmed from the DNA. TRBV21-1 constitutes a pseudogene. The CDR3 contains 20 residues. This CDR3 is CASSPRRRGQTEVSYNEQFF. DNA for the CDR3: TGTGCCAGCAGCCCCCGTCGAAGGGGCCAGACAGAGGTCTCCTACAATGAGCAGTTCTTC.

The CDR3 sequence is CASSFGRQTQYF. The CDR3 region has the DNA TGTGCCAGCAGCTTTGGCAGGCAGACCCAGTACTTC. The chain employs TRBV7-9 and TRBJ2-5; D not resolved. This CDR3 spans 12 amino acids. Deletions cut 3 bases from V and 6 bases from J, with 8 bases between. Looked up from germline, CDR1 is SEHNR and CDR2 is FQNEAQ (reference sequence).